Within the sample, the clone carrying this T cell receptor (beta chain) is medium-sized. Its antigen is still unknown. Sample time point: sample taken at primary tumor resection. The donor population consisted of some 72 patients with untreated, early-stage non-small cell lung cancer. Unsorted whole RNA of tumor, nontumor lung or frozen PBMC was sequenced. The entry originates in a study of spatial heterogeneity in lung cancer. Across the study: Sequences of the beta chain were consistently detected in greater numbers than alpha-chain sequences. Findings of the study overall: In tumors, expanded intratumoral alpha and beta TCR counts tracked mutation counts.

Every cDNA TCR molecule received its own unique molecular identifier. TCRdb called the 5' RACE reads again in MiXCR, with one record for every CDR3 protein. The data show roughly 5,700 distinct CDR3 sequences, 26% seen once. Germline-derived CDR1 and CDR2 are SGHKS and YYEKEE (reference sequence). The CDR3 is 14 amino acids. V was clipped by 1 base and J by 1 base, with 8 bases between them. The V call is TRBV5-5, the J call TRBJ2-5; D is ambiguous. This receptor was obtained from a male donor with early-stage non-small cell lung cancer. The input for sequencing was lung tumor tissue, taken at surgery. CDR3 residues: CASSLTNFQETQYF. CDR3 nucleotides: TGTGCCAGCAGCTTGACCAACTTCCAAGAGACCCAGTACTTC.